What follows are 24 T cell receptor beta chains derived from one specimen sequenced in a study of cytotoxic CD8 clonotypes in ibrutinib-treated CLL. The data were produced by immunoSEQ multiplex PCR, yet TCRdb's version contains in-frame clones alone and is incomplete. The sample has some 150,000 clones, approximately 80% seen once; the top ten hold 25% to 35%. Specimen: PBMCs, collected after 12 months of ibrutinib treatment. Receptor source: a human donor with chronic lymphocytic leukemia.

The V gene is TRBV6-4, the J gene TRBJ2-1, with 11 bases identical to TRBD1. Germline lookup yields CDR1 MRHNA and CDR2 SNTAGT. Trimming removed 4 bases from V and 9 bases from J; junction bases left unmatched: 8. The CDR3 consists of 15 residues. The chain's CDR3 is CASSARTGGLGEQFF. DNA of the CDR3: TGTGCCAGCAGTGCCCGGACAGGGGGCTTGGGTGAGCAGTTCTTC.

This rearrangement joins TRBV29-1 to TRBJ2-5; D may be TRBD1 (5 bases). Germline V gene lookup returns CDR1 SQVTM and CDR2 ANQGSEA. Deletions cut 0 bases from V and 5 bases from J, with 13 bases between. This CDR3 is 14 amino acids long. The CDR3 loop reads CSVEDQGAGETQYF. The CDR3 DNA reads as TGCAGCGTTGAAGATCAAGGGGCTGGGGAGACCCAGTACTTC.

The gene calls are TRBV7-2 and TRBJ1-2; TRBD1 matches 8 bases. This CDR3 region has 14 residues. CDR1 and CDR2 (germline): SGHTA, FQGNSA. V was pared by 5 bases and J by 4 bases, with 6 bases of the junction left unmatched. In nucleotides, the CDR3 is TGTGCCAGCAGCCACGGACAGGGAGGCTATGGCTACACCTTC. Translation: CASSHGQGGYGYTF.

The DNA for the CDR3 is TGCGCCAGCAGACCGTTTTCGGGACAAGGAGTCGATGAGCAGTTCTTC. Translated: CASRPFSGQGVDEQFF. The chain employs TRBV5-1 and TRBJ2-1; D is perhaps TRBD1 (6 bases). Trimming left V 5 bases short and J 8 bases short, with 23 bases between. This CDR3 region has 16 residues. Germline V gene sequence: CDR1 SGHRS, CDR2 YFSETQ.

The J gene is TRBJ2-3, the V gene TRBV27, with 8 bases fitting TRBD2. This CDR3 spans 17 amino acids. Germline V gene data show CDR1 as MNHEY and CDR2 as SMNVEV (reference sequence). J lost 5 bases, V lost 11 bases, and 21 bases had no gene match. This CDR3 reads CAPRALAGPRARDTQYF. CDR3 DNA: TGTGCCCCCCGGGCGCTAGCGGGCCCCCGTGCCCGAGATACGCAGTATTTT.

The chain employs TRBV14 and TRBJ1-2; TRBD1 matches at 9 bases. The V and J ends lost 2 bases and 7 bases, in that order; junction bases with no gene match: 8. Germline V CDR1 and CDR2: SGHDN, FVKESK. The CDR3 runs 15 residues. The CDR3 DNA follows: TGTGCCAGCAGCCAATATGTTACAGGGGGCTCTGGCTACACCTTC. Encoded protein: CASSQYVTGGSGYTF.

The chain employs TRBV11-3 and TRBJ2-4; weak D call: TRBD1 (6 bases). Deletions cut 4 bases from V and 8 bases from J, with 12 bases between. Germline V gene sequence: CDR1 SGHNT, CDR2 YENEEA. The CDR3 contains 13 residues. The DNA of the CDR3 is TGTGCCAGCAGCTCAAGGGGGTCGTACATTCAGTACTTC. It specifies CASSSRGSYIQYF.

The J gene is TRBJ1-1, the V gene TRBV6-6; no reliable D call. CDR3 length: 12 amino acids. Deletions cut 3 bases from V and 3 bases from J, with 5 bases between. Per germline, CDR1 MNHNY and CDR2 SVGAGI (reference sequence). Here the CDR3 reads CASSYRDTEAFF. CDR3 sequence (DNA): TGTGCCAGCAGTTATCGGGACACTGAAGCTTTCTTT.

CDR3 nucleotide sequence: TGTGCCAGCTCACCTTTGAACGTCGACGAGCAGTACTTC. Amino acid sequence: CASSPLNVDEQYF. The chain links TRBV18 to TRBJ2-7; D is uncertain. V shed 3 bases and J shed 5 bases, with 11 bases lying between them. CDR3 length: 13 amino acids. Germline loops: CDR1 KGHSH, CDR2 LQKENI.

This clone was recorded a few times. The rearrangement links TRBV12-5 to TRBJ1-2; D perhaps matches TRBD1 (5 bases). The CDR3 runs 13 residues. The germline V gene has CDR1 LGHNT and CDR2 FRNRAP. Trimming stripped 9 bases from V and 3 bases from J, with 14 bases between. CDR3 nucleotides: TGTGCTAGCTCGCCCGGCAGGGACTATGGCTACACCTTC. Its translation is CASSPGRDYGYTF.

This clone was detected only a few times. The rearrangement joins TRBV5-1 to TRBJ2-1; possible D gene TRBD2, 5 bases. Germline assignment: CDR1 SGHRS and CDR2 YFSETQ. V was clipped by 3 bases and J by 15 bases, with 22 bases between them. The CDR3 is 14 residues long. The CDR3 region is CASSYTTHDPRGFF. The CDR3 nucleotides are TGCGCCAGCAGCTACACGACGCACGACCCCCGGGGGTTCTTC.

The chain is built from TRBV5-1 and TRBJ2-1; D is uncertain. This CDR3 region has 14 residues. CDR1 is SGHRS, CDR2 YFSETQ, per germline. Deletions cut 0 bases from V and 4 bases from J, with 8 bases between. Here the CDR3 DNA reads TGCGCCAGCAGCTTGGCCTCAGGATACAATGAGCAGTTCTTC. Translation gives CASSLASGYNEQFF.

This clone came up a few times. The gene calls are TRBV18 and TRBJ1-4; 7 bases map to TRBD1. The CDR3 length is 14 residues. The V and J ends lost 4 bases and 8 bases, in that order; junction bases with no gene match: 7. Germline V CDR1 and CDR2: KGHSH, LQKENI. The CDR3 nucleotides read TGTGCCAGCTCACAGGACAGGACGGAAGAAAAACTGTTTTTT. It encodes CASSQDRTEEKLFF. Drawing the rest from reference TRBV18 and TRBJ1-4, the complete variable domain is NAGVMQNPRHLVRRRGQEARLRCSPMKGHSHVYWYRQLPEEGLKFMVYLQKENIIDESGMPKERFSAEFPKEGPSILRIQQVVRGDSAAYFCASSQDRTEEKLFFGSGTQLSVL.

The genes are TRBV5-6 and TRBJ2-7; the D gene is possibly TRBD2 (6 bases). Germline loops: CDR1 SGHDT, CDR2 YYEEEE. The CDR3 is made up of 13 amino acids. The V end was cut by 2 bases, the J end by 3 bases, with 9 bases between. The DNA of the CDR3 is TGTGCCAGCAGCTTCACGGGGGACTACGAGCAGTACTTC. Encoded protein: CASSFTGDYEQYF.

The genes are TRBV7-9 and TRBJ2-1; 7 bases match TRBD2. This CDR3 has 14 amino acids. CDR1 and CDR2 (germline): SEHNR, FQNEAQ (reference sequence). The junction had 15 bases not matched to a gene; V was cut back by 10 bases and J by 9 bases. The CDR3, as DNA: TGTGCCAAAACCGTGGCGGGAGCACACGGTGAGCAGTTCTTC. This codes for CAKTVAGAHGEQFF.

The chain combines TRBV7-2 with TRBJ2-1, with TRBD2 identical over 7 bases. CDR3 length equals 14 residues. Germline-derived CDR1 and CDR2 are SGHTA and FQGNSA. V dropped 1 base and J dropped 8; count of bases not matched to a gene: 5. CDR3 loop: CASSLGGGRDEQFF. The CDR3 coding sequence is TGTGCCAGCAGCTTAGGGGGAGGGAGGGATGAGCAGTTCTTC.

The chain is built from TRBV14 and TRBJ2-1; D may correspond to TRBD1 or TRBD2 (5 bases each). CDR1 SGHDN and CDR2 FVKESK come from the germline V gene. V shed 1 base and J shed 5 bases, with 12 bases lying between them. The CDR3 length is 15 residues. The CDR3 loop is CASSQGTGRNNEQFF. Written as DNA, the CDR3 is TGTGCCAGCAGCCAAGGAACGGGACGAAACAATGAGCAGTTCTTC.

The rearrangement uses TRBV28 and TRBJ2-1, with D perhaps matching TRBD2 (5 bases). There are 17 residues in the CDR3. Trimming pared 2 bases from V and 3 bases from J, leaving 17 bases between. CDR1 is MDHEN and CDR2 is SYDVKM in the germline V gene. The CDR3 loop is CASSLVVRSLDYNEQFF. Here the CDR3 DNA reads TGTGCCAGCAGTTTAGTAGTCAGGTCACTAGACTACAATGAGCAGTTCTTC.

V is TRBV6-5 and J is TRBJ1-1, with 10 nucleotides matching TRBD1. CDR1 is MNHEY, CDR2 SVGAGI, per germline. With 0 bases clipped from V and 4 bases from J, the junction kept 5 bases outside the gene matches. The CDR3 totals 16 residues. This CDR3 reads CASSYSGTGEGTEAFF. The CDR3, as DNA: TGTGCCAGCAGTTACTCGGGGACAGGGGAGGGCACTGAAGCTTTCTTT.

The genes are TRBV27 and TRBJ2-1; 8 nucleotides align to TRBD2. The length of the CDR3 is 15 residues. With V trimmed by 3 bases and J by 0 bases, 1 base remained unmatched. Germline values: CDR1 MNHEY, CDR2 SMNVEV (reference sequence). The CDR3: CASSLAGGSYNEQFF. The CDR3 DNA sequence: TGTGCCAGCAGTTTGGCGGGGGGCTCCTACAATGAGCAGTTCTTC.

This rearrangement joins TRBV4-1 to TRBJ2-5, with D possibly matching TRBD1 (5 bases). The CDR3 loop spans 16 amino acids. Trimming removed 2 bases from V and 1 base from J, with 14 bases in between. From germline, CDR1 is MGHRA and CDR2 YSYEKL. CDR3 loop: CASSQRTRQSQETQYF. The CDR3 bases are TGCGCCAGCAGCCAACGAACTCGACAGAGCCAAGAGACCCAGTACTTC.

J is TRBJ2-1 and V is TRBV21-1; the table's D call, TRBD2, was not checked against the DNA. TRBV21-1 is a recognized pseudogene. The CDR3 runs to 13 residues. This CDR3 is CANRDCSYNEQFF. The CDR3, as DNA: TGTGCCAACCGGGACTGTTCCTACAATGAGCAGTTCTTC.

The V call is TRBV1, the J call TRBJ2-5; TRBD1 is taken as the D call from the table, unchecked against the DNA. TRBV1 is tagged as a pseudogene. This CDR3 region has 16 residues. The CDR3 loop is CTSSQDVGQRRETQYF. As DNA, the CDR3 is TGCACCAGCAGCCAAGATGTGGGACAGAGAAGAGAGACCCAGTACTTC.

The CDR3 DNA reads as TGTGCCAGCAGCCAAGATGAAAAACTGTTTTTT. The encoded protein is CASSQDEKLFF. The chain couples TRBV4-2 to TRBJ1-4, with no clear D. CDR1 and CDR2 from the germline V gene are LGHNA and YNFKEQ. This CDR3 region has 11 residues. V was clipped by 0 bases and J by 7 bases, with 0 bases between them.